Below, one TCR beta chain is given with its context. The data stem from a study of blood T cell repertoires in COVID-19. Across the whole study: Samples of COVID-19 (acute and convalescent) were obtained from the United States, Italy and Spain. PBMCs, B-cell-depleted T cells, or T cells provided the cDNA or gDNA that made up the material.

Method: immunoSEQ multiplex PCR; TCRdb's copy keeps in-frame clones and lacks some. The repertoire holds 85,000 to 100,000 clones, with less than 95% as singletons. The CDR3 extends over 14 amino acids. V was pared by 5 bases and J by 5 bases, with 16 bases between. Germline V gene lookup returns CDR1 SGHRS and CDR2 YFSETQ. The chain uses TRBV5-1 and TRBJ1-1, with no clear D. The material sequenced was peripheral blood. This receptor was taken from a man in his sixties with acute or convalescent COVID-19. The CDR3 nucleotides read TGCGCCAGCAGTCCAAGGGAGGGTAGGACTGAAGCTTTCTTT. Its translation: CASSPREGRTEAFF.